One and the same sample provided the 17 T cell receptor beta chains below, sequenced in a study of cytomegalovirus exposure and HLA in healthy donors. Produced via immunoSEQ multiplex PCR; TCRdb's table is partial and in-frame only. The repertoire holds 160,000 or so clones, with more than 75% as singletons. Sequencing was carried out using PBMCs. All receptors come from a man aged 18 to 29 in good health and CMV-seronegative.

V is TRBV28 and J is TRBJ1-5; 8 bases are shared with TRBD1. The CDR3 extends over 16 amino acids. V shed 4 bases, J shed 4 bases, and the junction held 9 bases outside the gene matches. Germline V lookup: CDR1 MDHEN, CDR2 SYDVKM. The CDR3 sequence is CASSSNKQGANQPQHF. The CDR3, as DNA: TGTGCCAGCAGTTCAAATAAGCAGGGGGCGAATCAGCCCCAGCATTTT.

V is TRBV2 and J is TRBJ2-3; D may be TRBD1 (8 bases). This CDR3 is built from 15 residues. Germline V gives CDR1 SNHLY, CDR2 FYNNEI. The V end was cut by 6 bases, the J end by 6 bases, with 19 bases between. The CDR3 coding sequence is TGTGCCAGCAGGCTTGACAGGGGAGGGTGGGATACGCAGTATTTT. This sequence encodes CASRLDRGGWDTQYF.

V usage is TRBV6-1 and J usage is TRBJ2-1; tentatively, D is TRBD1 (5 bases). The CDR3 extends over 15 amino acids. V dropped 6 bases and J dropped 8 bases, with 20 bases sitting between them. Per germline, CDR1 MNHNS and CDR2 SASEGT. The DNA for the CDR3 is TGTGCCAGCAGCCCATTAGGGGAAAGGGTGGATGAGCAGTTCTTC. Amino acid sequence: CASSPLGERVDEQFF.

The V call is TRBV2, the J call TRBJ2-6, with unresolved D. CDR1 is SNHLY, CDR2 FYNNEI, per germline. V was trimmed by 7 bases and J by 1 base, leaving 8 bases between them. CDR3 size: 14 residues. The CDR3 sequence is CASTRPSGANVLTF. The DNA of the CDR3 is TGTGCCAGCACGCGGCCGTCTGGGGCCAACGTCCTGACTTTC.

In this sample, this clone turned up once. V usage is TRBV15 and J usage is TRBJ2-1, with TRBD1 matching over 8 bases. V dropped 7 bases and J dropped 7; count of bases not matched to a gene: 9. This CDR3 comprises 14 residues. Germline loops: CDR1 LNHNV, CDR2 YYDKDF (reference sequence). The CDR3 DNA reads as TGTGCCACCACGGACAGGGAACGGAGGAATGAGCAGTTCTTC. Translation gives CATTDRERRNEQFF.

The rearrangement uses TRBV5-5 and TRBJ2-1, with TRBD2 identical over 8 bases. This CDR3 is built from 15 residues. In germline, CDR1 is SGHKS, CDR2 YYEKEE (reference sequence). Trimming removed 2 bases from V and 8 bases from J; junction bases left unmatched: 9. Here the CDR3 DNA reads TGTGCCAGCAGCTTCGCGGGAGGATCGGGATATGAGCAGTTCTTC. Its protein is CASSFAGGSGYEQFF.

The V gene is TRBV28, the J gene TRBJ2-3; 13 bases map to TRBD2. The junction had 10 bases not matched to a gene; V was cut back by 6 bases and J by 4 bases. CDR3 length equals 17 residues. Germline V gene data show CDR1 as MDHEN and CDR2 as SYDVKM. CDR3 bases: TGTGCCAGCAGCCAAGGGACTAGCGGGGCCATCTCAGATACGCAGTATTTT. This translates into CASSQGTSGAISDTQYF.

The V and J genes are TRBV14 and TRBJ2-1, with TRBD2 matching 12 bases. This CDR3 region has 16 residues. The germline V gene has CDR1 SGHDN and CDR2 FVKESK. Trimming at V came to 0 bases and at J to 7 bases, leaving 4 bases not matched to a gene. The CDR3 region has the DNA TGTGCCAGCAGCCAAGATAGGCTAGCGGGAGGGAATGAGCAGTTCTTC. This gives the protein CASSQDRLAGGNEQFF.

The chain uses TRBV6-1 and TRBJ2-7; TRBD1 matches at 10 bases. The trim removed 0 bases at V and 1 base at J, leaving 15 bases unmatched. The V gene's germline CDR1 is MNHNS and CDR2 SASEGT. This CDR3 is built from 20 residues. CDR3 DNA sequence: TGTGCCAGCAGTGAAGCGGTCTGGGGACAGGGGTTAGGCCGGTCCTACGAGCAGTACTTC. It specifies CASSEAVWGQGLGRSYEQYF.

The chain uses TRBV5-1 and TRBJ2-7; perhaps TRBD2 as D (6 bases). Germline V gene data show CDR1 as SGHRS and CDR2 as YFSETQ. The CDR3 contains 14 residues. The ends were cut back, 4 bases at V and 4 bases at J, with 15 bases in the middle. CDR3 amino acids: CASSREGEAYEQYV. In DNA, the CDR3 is TGCGCCAGCAGCCGAGAAGGGGAGGCTTACGAGCAGTACGTC.

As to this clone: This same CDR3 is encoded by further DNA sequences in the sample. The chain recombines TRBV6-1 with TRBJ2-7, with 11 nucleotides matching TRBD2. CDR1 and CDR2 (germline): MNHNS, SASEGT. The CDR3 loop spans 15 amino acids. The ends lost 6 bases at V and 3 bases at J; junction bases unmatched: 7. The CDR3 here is CASSETSGANYEQYV. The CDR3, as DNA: TGTGCCAGCAGCGAGACTAGCGGGGCGAACTACGAGCAGTACGTC.

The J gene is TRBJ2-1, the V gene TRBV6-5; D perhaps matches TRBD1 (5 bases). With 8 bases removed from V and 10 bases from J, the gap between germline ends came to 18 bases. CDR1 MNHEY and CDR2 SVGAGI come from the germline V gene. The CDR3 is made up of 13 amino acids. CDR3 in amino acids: CASSRGTPSEQFF. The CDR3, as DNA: TGTGCCAGCTCAAGGGGCACCCCTTCCGAGCAGTTCTTC.

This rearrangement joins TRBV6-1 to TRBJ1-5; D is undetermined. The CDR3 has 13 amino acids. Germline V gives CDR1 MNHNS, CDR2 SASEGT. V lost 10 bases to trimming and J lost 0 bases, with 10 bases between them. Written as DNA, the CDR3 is TGTGCCACCTTGGGGAGTAGCAATCAGCCCCAGCATTTT. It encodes CATLGSSNQPQHF.

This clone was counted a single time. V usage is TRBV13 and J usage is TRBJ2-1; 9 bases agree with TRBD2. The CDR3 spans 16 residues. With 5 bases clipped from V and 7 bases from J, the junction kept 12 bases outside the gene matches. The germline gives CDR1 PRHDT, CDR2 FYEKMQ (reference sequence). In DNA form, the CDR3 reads TGTGCCAGCAGCCTATATAGCGGGGGACCGGGGAATGAGCAGTTCTTC. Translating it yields CASSLYSGGPGNEQFF.

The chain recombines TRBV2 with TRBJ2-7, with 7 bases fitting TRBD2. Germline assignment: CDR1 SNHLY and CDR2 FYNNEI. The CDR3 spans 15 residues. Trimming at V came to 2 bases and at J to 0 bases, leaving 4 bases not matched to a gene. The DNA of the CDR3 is TGTGCCAGCAGTGAACAAGCGGGAAGCTCCTACGAGCAGTACTTC. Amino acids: CASSEQAGSSYEQYF.

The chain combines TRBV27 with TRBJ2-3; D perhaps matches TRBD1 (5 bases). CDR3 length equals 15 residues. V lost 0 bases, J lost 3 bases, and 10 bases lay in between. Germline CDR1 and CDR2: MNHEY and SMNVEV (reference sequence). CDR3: CASSLSFTGTDTQYF. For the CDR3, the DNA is TGTGCCAGCAGTTTATCCTTCACAGGAACAGATACGCAGTATTTT.

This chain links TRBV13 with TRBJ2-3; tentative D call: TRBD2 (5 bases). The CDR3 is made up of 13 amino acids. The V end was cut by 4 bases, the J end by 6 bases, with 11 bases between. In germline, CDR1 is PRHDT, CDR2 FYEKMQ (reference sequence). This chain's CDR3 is CASSSGSRDTQYF. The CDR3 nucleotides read TGTGCCAGCAGCTCTGGGAGTCGTGATACGCAGTATTTT.